Below, 17 T cell receptor beta chains from the same sample are listed, as sequenced in a study of T-cell memory formation after mild COVID-19. TCRdb reprocessed the 5' RACE reads with MiXCR, giving one entry per CDR3 protein. The sample consists of approximately 35,000 distinct CDR3 sequences, 21% of them appearing once. Input material: PBMCs or a T cell subset sorted from them (not recorded which). These receptors were obtained from an adult who had mild COVID-19 (a few samples of this study predate the infection). Cell type and time point are not known.

This clonotype was observed at least ten times. The genes are TRBV27 and TRBJ2-7; tentative D call: TRBD2 (6 bases). This CDR3 has 17 residues. V dropped 7 bases and J dropped 4 bases, with 26 bases sitting between them. Per the germline V gene, CDR1 is MNHEY and CDR2 is SMNVEV (reference sequence). CDR3 in DNA: TGTGCCAGCACTCCACGGGGGACGCCGAGTGGGGGGTACGAGCAGTACTTC. The encoded protein is CASTPRGTPSGGYEQYF.

This clonotype came up many times. The J gene is TRBJ1-2, the V gene TRBV12-3 or TRBV12-4; 7 bases align to TRBD1. CDR3 length: 14 amino acids. V dropped 5 bases and J dropped 6; count of bases not matched to a gene: 9. The CDR3 DNA sequence: TGTGCCAGCAGTCCATTGACAGGGCGGAATGGCTACACCTTC. It yields the protein CASSPLTGRNGYTF.

The table lists this clonotype with many counts. The chain carries TRBV12-3 or TRBV12-4 and TRBJ2-5; no clear D. The CDR3 sequence is 14 residues long. Trimming shortened V by 3 bases and J by 4 bases, and 12 bases separated the two germline ends. CDR3 DNA sequence: TGTGCCAGCAGTTTCCTAGTAAGAGGAGAGACCCAGTACTTC. Residues: CASSFLVRGETQYF.

The sample holds many counts of this clonotype. This chain connects TRBV2 to TRBJ1-2; unclear D gene. V was cut by 4 bases and J by 0 bases, with 9 bases left in between. The germline CDR1 and CDR2 sequences are SNHLY and FYNNEI. CDR3 length: 14 residues. CDR3 region: CASSATRPNYGYTF. DNA for the CDR3: TGTGCCAGCAGTGCGACCAGACCTAACTATGGCTACACCTTC.

This clonotype was detected many times. In nucleotides, the CDR3 is TGTGCCAGCAGTTTAGCGGTCCCTAGCACAGATACGCAGTATTTT. Its protein is CASSLAVPSTDTQYF. This rearrangement joins TRBV2 to TRBJ2-3; maybe TRBD2 (6 bases). V was pared by 5 bases and J by 0 bases, with 12 bases between. The CDR3 runs to 15 residues. In germline, CDR1 is SNHLY, CDR2 FYNNEI.

This clonotype has a count of ten or more. V usage is TRBV7-3 and J usage is TRBJ2-2; no definite D call. In germline, CDR1 is SGHTA, CDR2 FQGTGA. This CDR3 has 16 amino acids. V was shortened by 5 bases and J by 3 bases, with 16 bases between the two germline ends. The CDR3, as DNA: TGTGCCAGCAGCAAAGACCTCCGGTCCCACACCGGGGAGCTGTTTTTT. This translates into CASSKDLRSHTGELFF.

The gene calls are TRBV5-4 and TRBJ2-7; possible D gene TRBD2, 5 bases. The length of the CDR3 is 12 residues. The germline V gene has CDR1 SGHNT and CDR2 YYREEE (reference sequence). Trimming took 9 bases from V and 2 from J, leaving 12 bases between them. CDR3 in amino acids: CATRGPTYEQYF. CDR3 coding DNA: TGTGCCACCCGAGGGCCAACCTACGAGCAGTACTTC.

At least ten counts were recorded for this clonotype. V and J are TRBV11-2 and TRBJ2-3; D is perhaps TRBD1 (6 bases). Germline V gene data show CDR1 as SGHAT and CDR2 as FQNNGV. Deletions cut 7 bases from V and 0 bases from J, with 17 bases between. The CDR3 extends over 16 amino acids. The CDR3 region has the DNA TGTGCCAGCAACAGGGCGGAACACTTAAGCACAGATACGCAGTATTTT. It translates to CASNRAEHLSTDTQYF. The variable domain in full, completed from reference TRBV11-2 and TRBJ2-3, reads EAGVAQSPRYKIIEKRQSVAFWCNPISGHATLYWYQQILGQGPKLLIQFQNNGVVDDSQLPKDRFSAERLKGVDSTLKIQPAKLEDSAVYLCASNRAEHLSTDTQYFGPGTRLTVL.

This clonotype was seen just once. This chain links TRBV9 with TRBJ2-7; no definite D call. The V and J ends lost 4 bases and 6 bases respectively, with 14 bases between them. Germline V lookup: CDR1 SGDLS, CDR2 YYNGEE. There are 13 residues in the CDR3. CDR3 sequence reads: CASSPIGPREQYF. In DNA form, the CDR3 reads TGTGCCAGCAGCCCTATCGGACCGCGCGAGCAGTACTTC.

In its sample, this clonotype ranks as medium-sized. The chain joins TRBV5-1 to TRBJ1-2; D unresolved. The CDR3 length is 14 residues. Per the germline V gene, CDR1 is SGHRS and CDR2 is YFSETQ. Deletions cut 3 bases from V and 1 base from J, with 10 bases between. The CDR3 region is CASSSGSRNYGYTF. As DNA, the CDR3 is TGCGCCAGCAGCTCGGGGTCCCGTAACTATGGCTACACCTTC.

In this sample, this clonotype turned up many times. The V call is TRBV12-3 or TRBV12-4, the J call TRBJ2-7, with D possibly TRBD2 on 6 matching bases. The CDR3 consists of 16 residues. Trimming left V 6 bases short and J 3 bases short, with 21 bases between. CDR3 sequence reads: CASSPKNLAPSYEQYF. CDR3 bases: TGTGCCAGCAGCCCCAAAAATCTAGCGCCAAGCTACGAGCAGTACTTC.

V gene TRBV30 combines with J gene TRBJ1-1; D is uncertain. The germline V and J ends were trimmed by 0 bases and 1 base, with 9 bases remaining between them. The CDR3 has 14 amino acids. Germline lookup yields CDR1 GTSNPN and CDR2 SVGIG (reference sequence). This CDR3 is CAWSVRHGNTEAFF. Here the CDR3 DNA reads TGTGCCTGGAGTGTAAGGCACGGGAACACTGAAGCTTTCTTT.

About this clonotype itself: An end of the junction does not agree with germline; a read error may underlie this. The V and J genes are TRBV12-3 or TRBV12-4 and TRBJ2-7; 11 positions agree with TRBD2. The length of the CDR3 is 17 residues. Here the CDR3 DNA reads TGTGCCATCAGTTCCCTAGCGGGGGGCATCACAGGGTACGAGCAGTACTTC. It is translated as CAISSLAGGITGYEQYF.

In its sample, this clonotype was seen many times. This chain connects TRBV6-6 to TRBJ2-1, with TRBD1 matching over 8 bases. The CDR3 is 18 amino acids. Germline CDR1 reads MNHNY; CDR2 reads SVGAGI (reference sequence). J was trimmed by 8 bases and V by 0 bases; bases with no gene match: 15. The CDR3 bases are TGTGCCAGCAGTTACTCTGCCCCCCGAAGACAGGGGCGGCATGAGCAGTTCTTC. Translation: CASSYSAPRRQGRHEQFF.

There are many counts of this clonotype. This chain connects TRBV12-3 or TRBV12-4 to TRBJ1-2, with a tentative D call TRBD1 (5 bases). This CDR3 is built from 13 residues. V was cut by 6 bases and J by 4 bases, with 12 bases left in between. CDR3 bases: TGTGCCAGCAGCCCTAGCAGGGTCTATGGCTACACCTTC. Protein: CASSPSRVYGYTF.

This clonotype was observed many times. The V call is TRBV4-1, the J call TRBJ2-1, with TRBD2 matching 8 bases. Trimming cost V 3 bases and J 0 bases; bases outside gene matches: 10. The CDR3 is 18 residues long. The V gene's germline CDR1 is MGHRA and CDR2 YSYEKL. The CDR3 region has the DNA TGCGCCAGCAGCCACAAGAGCGAACGGGGGGGCTCCTACAATGAGCAGTTCTTC. Encoded protein: CASSHKSERGGSYNEQFF.

In its sample, this clonotype was seen many times. This chain uses TRBV29-1 with TRBJ1-4; 8 nucleotides match TRBD1. Germline assignment: CDR1 SQVTM and CDR2 ANQGSEA. The CDR3 is 14 amino acids. V lost 5 bases to trimming and J lost 6 bases; unmatched junction nucleotides: 8. The CDR3 protein is CSVRGQGLYEKLFF. DNA for the CDR3: TGCAGCGTTCGAGGACAGGGACTGTATGAAAAACTGTTTTTT.